The 21 T cell receptor beta chains below all came from one sample that was sequenced in a study of shared clonotypes between healthy human individuals. Using immunoSEQ multiplex PCR, the repertoire was profiled, and TCRdb retains in-frame clones only, with some absent. This repertoire shows about 820,000 clones, nearly 95% found once; its top ten account for less than 25%. CD8 cells regarded as naive lacked CD45RO, were positively chosen for CCR7, and omitted terminally differentiated effector memory CD45RA+ cells. Sequences were obtained from naive CD8+ T cells sorted from blood. The source of these receptors is a young man in good health.

The gene calls are TRBV13 and TRBJ1-5; D is ambiguous. The length of the CDR3 is 12 residues. Trimming pared 5 bases from V and 5 bases from J, leaving 7 bases between. CDR1 is PRHDT, CDR2 FYEKMQ, per germline (reference sequence). The CDR3 DNA is TGTGCCAGCAGCAATAGGTATCAGCCCCAGCATTTT. It yields the protein CASSNRYQPQHF.

This clone was observed once. The J gene is TRBJ2-7, the V gene TRBV6-5, with 7 bases that match TRBD1. The trim removed 5 bases at V and 3 bases at J, leaving 7 bases unmatched. Per the germline V gene, CDR1 is MNHEY and CDR2 is SVGAGI. The CDR3 is made up of 14 amino acids. CDR3 protein: CASSQAGTVYEQYF. CDR3 coding DNA: TGTGCCAGCAGTCAGGCCGGGACAGTCTACGAGCAGTACTTC.

In this sample, this clone turned up once. The rearrangement uses TRBV27 and TRBJ2-7; 8 nucleotides match TRBD1. V lost 5 bases to trimming and J lost 3 bases; unmatched junction nucleotides: 12. Germline V gene lookup returns CDR1 MNHEY and CDR2 SMNVEV (reference sequence). The CDR3 runs 16 residues. The DNA of the CDR3 is TGTGCCAGCAGTCCAAACAACAGGGGGTTCGGCTACGAGCAGTACTTC. Translated: CASSPNNRGFGYEQYF.

This chain uses TRBV11-2 with TRBJ2-1; 9 bases line up with TRBD2. There are 16 residues in the CDR3. V lost 1 base, J lost 6 bases, and 7 bases stayed unmatched. Germline CDR1 is SGHAT and CDR2 is FQNNGV. In DNA form, the CDR3 reads TGTGCCAGCAGCTTAGTCTTTAGCGGGAGCGCCAATGAGCAGTTCTTC. Its protein is CASSLVFSGSANEQFF.

This clone was seen just once. This sequence joins TRBV2 and TRBJ1-2; 7 positions agree with TRBD1. Germline V gives CDR1 SNHLY, CDR2 FYNNEI. The CDR3 totals 14 residues. J lost 4 bases, V lost 10 bases, and 12 bases had no gene match. CDR3 sequence: CATYSGTDTYGYTF. The CDR3 DNA follows: TGTGCCACTTACTCCGGGACAGACACCTATGGCTACACCTTC.

This clone showed up just once. J is TRBJ2-2 and V is TRBV12-5; D not resolved. The CDR3 totals 13 residues. CDR1 is LGHNT and CDR2 is FRNRAP in the germline V gene. The V end lost 5 bases, the J end lost 6 bases, and 10 bases lay between the germline ends. The CDR3 bases are TGTGCTAGTGGTCCTGACCTCTCCGGGGAGCTGTTTTTT. Amino acid sequence: CASGPDLSGELFF.

V and J are TRBV27 and TRBJ2-1; 9 bases are a match to TRBD2. Germline loops: CDR1 MNHEY, CDR2 SMNVEV (reference sequence). This CDR3 region has 14 residues. V lost 7 bases, J lost 4 bases, and 5 bases stayed unmatched. The CDR3 DNA sequence: TGTGCCAGCACCTCGGCGGGAGGGTACAATGAGCAGTTCTTC. Amino acids: CASTSAGGYNEQFF.

This chain connects TRBV4-1 to TRBJ1-4, with 7 bases that match TRBD1. This CDR3 has 17 residues. Germline CDR1 and CDR2: MGHRA and YSYEKL. V was pared by 3 bases and J by 7 bases, with 14 bases of the junction left unmatched. This chain's CDR3 is CASSHVGHRGRGEKLFF. In nucleotides, the CDR3 is TGCGCCAGCAGCCATGTGGGGCACAGGGGAAGGGGTGAAAAACTGTTTTTT.

The chain recombines TRBV10-3 with TRBJ2-5; either TRBD1 or TRBD2 may fit D (5 bases each). Trimming took off 6 bases at V and 5 bases at J, with 13 bases between the two ends. Germline CDR1 is ENHRY and CDR2 is SYGVKD. The CDR3 has 13 residues. The CDR3 here is CAIRGAGGETQYF. The CDR3 bases are TGTGCCATCAGAGGGGCGGGTGGGGAGACCCAGTACTTC.

This sequence joins TRBV7-9 and TRBJ2-2; D may be TRBD1 or TRBD2 (5 bases each). This CDR3 has 17 amino acids. Trimming pared 0 bases from V and 6 bases from J, leaving 17 bases between. The germline V gene has CDR1 SEHNR and CDR2 FQNEAQ (reference sequence). This CDR3 reads CASSLAGRGPHAGELFF. CDR3 nucleotide sequence: TGTGCCAGCAGCTTAGCGGGAAGGGGACCTCACGCCGGGGAGCTGTTTTTT.

With respect to this clone: A much larger clonotype is one base distant, so this may be a read error. The chain joins TRBV27 to TRBJ2-7; TRBD1 aligns across 7 bases. CDR1 is MNHEY, CDR2 SMNVEV, per germline (reference sequence). V was pared by 4 bases and J by 2 bases, with 2 bases of the junction left unmatched. CDR3 size: 13 residues. This chain's CDR3 is CASSSQGAYEQYF. The CDR3 DNA reads TGTGCCAGCAGTTCCCAGGGGGCCTACGAGCAGTACTTC.

The J gene is TRBJ2-1, the V gene TRBV2, with TRBD2 matching 10 bases. The germline gives CDR1 SNHLY, CDR2 FYNNEI. The CDR3 totals 16 residues. The trim removed 4 bases at V and 7 bases at J, leaving 10 bases unmatched. CDR3 coding DNA: TGTGCCAGCAGTGCACTCCTAGCGGGAGACGGGAATGAGCAGTTCTTC. Residues: CASSALLAGDGNEQFF.

The V and J genes are TRBV28 and TRBJ1-5; D is perhaps TRBD1 (5 bases). CDR3 length: 15 amino acids. V was pared by 7 bases and J by 0 bases, with 13 bases between. Germline assignment: CDR1 MDHEN and CDR2 SYDVKM. CDR3 sequence reads: CASTPGGFSNQPQHF. CDR3 nucleotides: TGTGCCAGCACCCCTGGGGGGTTTAGCAATCAGCCCCAGCATTTT.

The chain joins TRBV19 to TRBJ2-6; D uncertain. Germline V CDR1 and CDR2: LNHDA, SQIVND (reference sequence). The CDR3 sequence is 12 residues long. V was cut by 7 bases and J by 2 bases, with 3 bases left in between. In DNA form, the CDR3 reads TGTGCCAGTACGCCTGGGGCCAACGTCCTGACTTTC. This sequence encodes CASTPGANVLTF.

The rearrangement links TRBV10-2 to TRBJ1-4; the D is unclear. V was pared by 3 bases and J by 1 base, with 6 bases between. The CDR3 is 14 residues long. Germline values: CDR1 WSHSY, CDR2 SAAADI. The CDR3: CASSDQLTNEKLFF. CDR3 coding DNA: TGCGCCAGCAGTGACCAATTAACTAATGAAAAACTGTTTTTT.

The chain carries TRBV29-1 and TRBJ2-1; D gene unclear. The CDR3 is made up of 15 amino acids. Germline V gene sequence: CDR1 SQVTM, CDR2 ANQGSEA. Trimming took off 1 base at V and 0 bases at J, with 10 bases between the two ends. As DNA, the CDR3 is TGCAGCGTTGAAGGGGCCGCAAGCTCCTACAATGAGCAGTTCTTC. Residues: CSVEGAASSYNEQFF.

The rearrangement links TRBV29-1 to TRBJ2-4, with 11 bases aligning to TRBD1. V was clipped by 3 bases and J by 9 bases; unmatched bases: 10. The CDR3 totals 15 residues. CDR1 and CDR2 from the germline V gene are SQVTM and ANQGSEA. The DNA of the CDR3 is TGCAGCGTTGATTCTGTTGGACAGGGGGCTGTCATTCAGTACTTC. It specifies CSVDSVGQGAVIQYF.

This clone was seen a single time. The V gene is TRBV29-1, the J gene TRBJ2-1, with no clear D. From germline, CDR1 is SQVTM and CDR2 ANQGSEA. The CDR3 totals 13 residues. V shed 5 bases and J shed 6 bases, with 14 bases lying between them. The CDR3 loop reads CSVSKPVLNEQFF. The CDR3 coding sequence is TGCAGCGTTTCTAAACCTGTCCTCAATGAGCAGTTCTTC.

The V gene is TRBV9, the J gene TRBJ2-3, with D hard to call. The germline V and J ends were trimmed by 0 bases and 6 bases, with 17 bases remaining between them. The CDR3 totals 16 residues. The V gene's germline CDR1 is SGDLS and CDR2 YYNGEE. DNA of the CDR3: TGTGCCAGCAGCGTAGTCCCAGCGCGAAGTGGCGATACGCAGTATTTT. Translation: CASSVVPARSGDTQYF.

Comments on this clone: Sequence at one end of the junction differs from germline and may be a read error. The chain couples TRBV15 to TRBJ1-2; the D is unclear. CDR1 LNHNV and CDR2 YYDKDF come from the germline V gene (reference sequence). CDR3 length: 15 residues. CDR3 nucleotides: TGTGCCACCAGCGGAGAATACACATCTAACTATGGCTACACCTTC. Translating it yields CATSGEYTSNYGYTF.

V gene TRBV6-1 combines with J gene TRBJ1-5, with D tentatively TRBD1 (5 bases). The ends were cut back, 2 bases at V and 3 bases at J, with 8 bases in the middle. CDR3 length: 14 amino acids. The V gene's germline CDR1 is MNHNS and CDR2 SASEGT. The DNA of the CDR3 is TGTGCCAGCAGTGAATACAGGTCCAATCAGCCCCAGCATTTT. This sequence encodes CASSEYRSNQPQHF.